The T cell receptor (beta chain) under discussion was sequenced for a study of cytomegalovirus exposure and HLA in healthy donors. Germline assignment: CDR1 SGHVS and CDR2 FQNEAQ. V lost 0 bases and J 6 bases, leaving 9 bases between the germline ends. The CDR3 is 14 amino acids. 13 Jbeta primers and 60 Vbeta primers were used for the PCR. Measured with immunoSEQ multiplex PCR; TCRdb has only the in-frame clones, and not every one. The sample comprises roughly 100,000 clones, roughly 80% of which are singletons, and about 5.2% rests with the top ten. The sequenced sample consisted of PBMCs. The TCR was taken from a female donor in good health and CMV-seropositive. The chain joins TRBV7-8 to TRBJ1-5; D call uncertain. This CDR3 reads CASSLAGRSQPQHF. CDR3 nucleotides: TGTGCCAGCAGCTTAGCAGGGAGGAGTCAGCCCCAGCATTTT.